The present T cell receptor (beta chain) was sequenced within a study of blood T cell repertoires in COVID-19 (dated by TCRdb to 2020 to 2021). Turning to the overall study: The collaborator samples originated in the United States, Italy and Spain and spanned the acute and convalescent phases of COVID-19. The prospective study material was composed of cDNA or gDNA derived from T cells, B-cell-depleted T cells, or PBMCs. Deeply sampled blood TCRbeta repertoires from subjects exposed to, actively infected with, or recovered from COVID-19 were included in the dataset. The repertoires were released in a freely available public database meant as a resource for research on the immune response to SARS-CoV-2. The samples were drawn from the first 160 participants of the ongoing ImmuneRACE study and from 1,254 subjects provided by 6 global collaborators. Nearly every sample came with metadata listing a de-identified subject ID, COVID-19 status, age in years and sex. Where HLA class I and class II types were available, the types were taken from metadata supplied by the sample provider, not from assay-based typing.

At one collaborating source in Seattle, patients were enrolled during active infection and were followed longitudinally through the course of disease. Whole blood was collected in K2EDTA tubes by collaborating institutions according to the institutions' own protocols. Collaborator samples were shipped for TCRbeta analysis as frozen whole blood, isolated PBMCs, or DNA extracted from either sample type. What the study reported, not specific to this receptor: Clinical and demographic metadata were provided uncurated, with the amount varying by source and participant.

Comments on this clone: Which antigen it targets is not known. One base away there is no much larger clone; base qualities are not given.

Germline trimming amounts to 9 bases on V and 4 bases on J, with 2 as the count of junction bases outside the gene matches. Its CDR3 holds 13 amino acids, cysteine through phenylalanine. Just CDR3 DNA is preserved here, 39 bases in frame from base 1. According to the germline V gene, CDR1 reads SNHLY and CDR2 reads FYNNEI. TCRbeta CDR3 regions were amplified from genomic DNA using the immunoSEQ Assay, a bias-controlled multiplex PCR. In the source study's methods: Nucleated cell counts per sample were estimated from amplification of reference gene primers within the assay. To quantify the absolute abundance of each unique TCRbeta CDR3 rearrangement, sequence reads were collapsed and filtered. For each sample, productive Simpson clonality was calculated as the square root of Simpson's diversity index across productive rearrangements. TCRdb stores this immuneACCESS table with in-frame sequences only. Part of the clones is absent; in the studies checked, under half of the shortfall reflects unresolved V genes, and no reason is known for the rest. V, J and clone size are taken as reported in that table, and D and trimming were inferred from the DNA itself. This sample comprises hundreds of thousands of clones, 85% to 90% of them detected only once. The ten largest clones represent around 0.92% of the sample.

The sequenced material came from peripheral blood. The chain couples TRBV2 to TRBJ2-1, and TRBD2 matches 11 of the central bases. This sequence originates from a man aged 18 to 30 with COVID-19, enrolled during active disease. At the DNA level, the sequence is TGTGCCAGAGGGACTAGCGGATACAATGAGCAGTTCTTC. It codes for CARGTSGYNEQFF.